This TCR beta chain stems from a study of T cells in Graves' hyperthyroidism and ophthalmopathy. V lost 6 bases to trimming and J lost 4 bases, with 9 bases between them. Germline loops: CDR1 SNHLY, CDR2 FYNNEI. The CDR3 length is 12 residues. Regions amplified from RNA transcripts were the TCR beta CDR3 regions. HTBI primers were used for first-round RT-PCR of the TCR CDR3. TCRdb reanalysed the multiplex PCR reads using MiXCR and keeps one entry per CDR3 protein. The data contain 360,000 or so distinct CDR3 sequences, approximately 19% of them singletons. The TCR comes from a woman aged 18 to 35 with Graves' hyperthyroidism. Sequenced: blood. The rearrangement uses TRBV2 and TRBJ1-2; the D is unclear. CDR3 sequence (DNA): TGTGCCAGCAGCGAGACCTTCTATGGCTACACCTTC. Translating it yields CASSETFYGYTF.